The clone carrying this T cell receptor beta chain showed up just a few times. Antigen specificity is unknown. RNA was extracted and reverse transcribed into cDNA as the sequencing template. Profiled with immunoSEQ multiplex PCR; TCRdb holds only in-frame clones, not every one. The profile shows over 150,000 clones, approximately 60% of them singletons. Isolation of CD4+ and CD8+ T cells from PBMCs was achieved by sorting. This entry comes from a study of CD8+ T cells in alopecia areata. Study-wide findings and caveats: Scalp samples also contribute reads from the resident alphabeta T cells found in normal skin. Clonality in lesional scalp, especially alopecia totalis/universalis, exceeded that of normal scalp. The study found TCR sharing across patients less clear than in mice, possibly for HLA reasons.

This TCR was sampled from a human donor in good health. Sequenced input: CD8+ T cells sorted from blood.

CDR3 sequence reads: CSVEGGDYTF. The CDR3 region has the DNA TGCAGCGTTGAAGGGGGGGACTACACCTTC. The chain employs TRBV29-1 and TRBJ1-2; D may be TRBD1 (5 bases). V was clipped by 1 base and J by 10 bases, with 7 bases between them. The CDR3 contains 10 residues. CDR1 and CDR2 (germline): SQVTM, ANQGSEA.